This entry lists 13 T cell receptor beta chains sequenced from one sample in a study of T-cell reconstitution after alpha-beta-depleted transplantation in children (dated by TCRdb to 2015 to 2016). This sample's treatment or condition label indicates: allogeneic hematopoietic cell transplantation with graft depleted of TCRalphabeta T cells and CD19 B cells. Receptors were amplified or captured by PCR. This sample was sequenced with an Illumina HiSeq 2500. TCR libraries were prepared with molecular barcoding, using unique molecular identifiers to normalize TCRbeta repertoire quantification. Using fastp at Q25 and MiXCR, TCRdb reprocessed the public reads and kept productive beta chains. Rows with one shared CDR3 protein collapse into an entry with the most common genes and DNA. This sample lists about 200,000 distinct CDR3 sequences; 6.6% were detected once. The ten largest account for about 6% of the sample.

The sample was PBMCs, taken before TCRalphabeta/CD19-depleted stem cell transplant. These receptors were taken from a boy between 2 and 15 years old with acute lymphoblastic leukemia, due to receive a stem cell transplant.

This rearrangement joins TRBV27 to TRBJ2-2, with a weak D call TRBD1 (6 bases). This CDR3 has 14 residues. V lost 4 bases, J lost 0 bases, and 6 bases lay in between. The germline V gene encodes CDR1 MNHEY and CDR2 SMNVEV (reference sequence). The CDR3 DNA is TGTGCCAGCAGTTGGACAGCGAACACCGGGGAGCTGTTTTTT. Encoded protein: CASSWTANTGELFF.

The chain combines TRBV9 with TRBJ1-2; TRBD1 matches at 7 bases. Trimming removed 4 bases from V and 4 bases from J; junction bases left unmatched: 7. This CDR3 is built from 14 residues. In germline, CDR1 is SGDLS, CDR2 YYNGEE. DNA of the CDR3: TGTGCCAGCAGCCAGAACAGGGGTAGCTATGGCTACACCTTC. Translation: CASSQNRGSYGYTF.

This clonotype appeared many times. The DNA of the CDR3 is TGCAGCTCCGGAGGTCCGGGAGGGGGCAATGAGCAGTTCTTC. Its protein product is CSSGGPGGGNEQFF. This rearrangement joins TRBV29-1 to TRBJ2-1; TRBD2 agrees at 8 bases. CDR3 length: 14 amino acids. The V gene end was trimmed by 8 bases and the J gene end by 6 bases; junction bases not matched to a gene: 12. CDR1 is SQVTM, CDR2 ANQGSEA, per germline.

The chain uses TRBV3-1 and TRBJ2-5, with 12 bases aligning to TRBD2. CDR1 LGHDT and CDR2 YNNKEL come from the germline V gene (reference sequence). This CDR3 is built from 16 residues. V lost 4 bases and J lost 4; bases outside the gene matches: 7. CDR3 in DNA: TGTGCCAGCAGCCGCTGGACTAGCGGGGTATCAGAGACCCAGTACTTC. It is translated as CASSRWTSGVSETQYF.

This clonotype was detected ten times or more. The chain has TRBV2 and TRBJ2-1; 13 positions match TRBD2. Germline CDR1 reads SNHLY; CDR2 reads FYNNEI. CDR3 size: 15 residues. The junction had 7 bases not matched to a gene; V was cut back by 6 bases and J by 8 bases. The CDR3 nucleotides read TGTGCCAGCAGCCTACTAGCGGGAGGGCGAGATGAGCAGTTCTTC. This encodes CASSLLAGGRDEQFF.

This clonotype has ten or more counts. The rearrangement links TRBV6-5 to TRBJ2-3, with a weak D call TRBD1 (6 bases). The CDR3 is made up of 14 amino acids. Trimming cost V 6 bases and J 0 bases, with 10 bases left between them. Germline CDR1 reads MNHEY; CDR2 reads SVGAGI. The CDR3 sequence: CASRGHSSTDTQYF. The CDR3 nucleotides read TGTGCCAGCAGGGGACACTCTAGCACAGATACGCAGTATTTT.

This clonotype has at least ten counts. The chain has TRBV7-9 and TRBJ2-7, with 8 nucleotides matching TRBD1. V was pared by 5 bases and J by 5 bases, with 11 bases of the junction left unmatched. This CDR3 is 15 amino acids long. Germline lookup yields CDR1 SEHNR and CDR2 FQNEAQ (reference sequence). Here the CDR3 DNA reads TGTGCCAGCAGCGAGCCAGGGGGCGGCAGCCACGAGCAGTACTTC. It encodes CASSEPGGGSHEQYF.

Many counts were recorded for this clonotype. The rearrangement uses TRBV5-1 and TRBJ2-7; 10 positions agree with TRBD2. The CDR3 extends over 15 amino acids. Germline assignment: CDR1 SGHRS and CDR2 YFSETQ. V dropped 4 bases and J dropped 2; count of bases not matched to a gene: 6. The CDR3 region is CASSRLAGATYEQYF. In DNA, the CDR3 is TGCGCCAGCAGCAGGCTAGCGGGAGCTACCTACGAGCAGTACTTC.

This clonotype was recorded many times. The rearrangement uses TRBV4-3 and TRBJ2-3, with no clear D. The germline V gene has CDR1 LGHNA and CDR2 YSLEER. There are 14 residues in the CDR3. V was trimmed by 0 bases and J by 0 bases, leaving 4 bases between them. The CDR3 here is CASSQEGSTDTQYF. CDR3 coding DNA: TGCGCCAGCAGCCAAGAGGGGAGCACAGATACGCAGTATTTT.

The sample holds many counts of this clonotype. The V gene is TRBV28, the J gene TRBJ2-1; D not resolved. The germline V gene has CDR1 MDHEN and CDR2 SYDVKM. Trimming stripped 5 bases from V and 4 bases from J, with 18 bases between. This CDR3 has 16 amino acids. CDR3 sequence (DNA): TGTGCCAGCAGTGCACAAAAGAATTTTGCATACAATGAGCAGTTCTTC. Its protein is CASSAQKNFAYNEQFF.

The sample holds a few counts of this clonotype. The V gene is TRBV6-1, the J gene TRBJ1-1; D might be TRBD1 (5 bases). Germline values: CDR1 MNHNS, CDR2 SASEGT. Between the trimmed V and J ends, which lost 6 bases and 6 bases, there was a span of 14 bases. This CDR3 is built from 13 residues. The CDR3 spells CASRSGAGAEAFF. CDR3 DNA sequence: TGTGCCAGCAGAAGCGGGGCGGGGGCTGAAGCTTTCTTT.

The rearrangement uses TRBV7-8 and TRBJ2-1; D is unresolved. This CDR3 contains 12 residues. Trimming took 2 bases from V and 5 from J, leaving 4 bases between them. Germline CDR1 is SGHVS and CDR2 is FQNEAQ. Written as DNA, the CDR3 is TGTGCCAGCAGCTTACGGGACAATGAGCAGTTCTTC. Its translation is CASSLRDNEQFF.

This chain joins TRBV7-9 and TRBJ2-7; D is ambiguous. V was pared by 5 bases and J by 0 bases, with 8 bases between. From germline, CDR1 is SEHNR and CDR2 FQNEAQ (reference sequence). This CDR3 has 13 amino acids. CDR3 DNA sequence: TGTGCCAGCAGCCCAATCCACTCCTACGAGCAGTACTTC. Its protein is CASSPIHSYEQYF. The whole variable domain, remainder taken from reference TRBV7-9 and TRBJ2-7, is DTGVSQNPRHKITKRGQNVTFRCDPISEHNRLYWYRQTLGQGPEFLTYFQNEAQLEKSRLLSDRFSAERPKGSFSTLEIQRTEQGDSAMYLCASSPIHSYEQYFGPGTRLTVT.